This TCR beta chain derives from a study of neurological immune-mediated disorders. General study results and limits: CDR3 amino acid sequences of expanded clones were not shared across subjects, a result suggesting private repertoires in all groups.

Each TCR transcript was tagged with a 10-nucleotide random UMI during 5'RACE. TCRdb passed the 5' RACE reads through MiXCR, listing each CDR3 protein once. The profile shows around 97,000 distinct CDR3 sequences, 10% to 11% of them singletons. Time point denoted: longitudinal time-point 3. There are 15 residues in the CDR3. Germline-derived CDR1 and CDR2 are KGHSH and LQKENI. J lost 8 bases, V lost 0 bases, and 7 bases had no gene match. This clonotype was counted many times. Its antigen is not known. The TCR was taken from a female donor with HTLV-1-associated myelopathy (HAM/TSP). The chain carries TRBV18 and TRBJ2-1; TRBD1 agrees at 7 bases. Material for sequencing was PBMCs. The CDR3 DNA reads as TGTGCCAGCTCACCACCTCGGGCAGGGGGAGATGAGCAGTTCTTC. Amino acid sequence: CASSPPRAGGDEQFF. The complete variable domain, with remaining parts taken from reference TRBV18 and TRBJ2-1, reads NAGVMQNPRHLVRRRGQEARLRCSPMKGHSHVYWYRQLPEEGLKFMVYLQKENIIDESGMPKERFSAEFPKEGPSILRIQQVVRGDSAAYFCASSPPRAGGDEQFFGPGTRLTVL.